This TCR beta chain came from a study of control samples from healthy donors and cancer patients. Generated by immunoSEQ multiplex PCR, the TCRdb table keeps only in-frame clones and is missing some. The profile shows 160,000 or so clones, roughly 94% of them singletons. The V end lost 4 bases, the J end lost 6 bases, and 7 bases lay between the germline ends. In germline, CDR1 is SNHLY, CDR2 FYNNEI. The CDR3 has 11 amino acids. The clonotype comes from a man between 60 and 75 years old with colorectal cancer. Specimen: PBMCs. The V call is TRBV2, the J call TRBJ2-7, with D possibly matching TRBD1 (5 bases). The DNA for the CDR3 is TGTGCCAGCAGTGTCAGGGTCGAGCAGTACTTC. Protein: CASSVRVEQYF.